This TCR beta chain was found in a study of human thymus T cells. Study-level points and caveats: Among thymic and blood repertoires, usage of V and J genes appeared biased.

Note on this clone: Its antigen is undetermined.

Germline V gives CDR1 SGHDT, CDR2 YYEEEE. V shed 4 bases and J shed 4 bases, with 8 bases lying between them. This CDR3 comprises 12 residues. TCRdb keeps only in-frame clones here, not all; method: immunoSEQ multiplex PCR. Among tens of thousands of clones listed, approximately 95% were seen once. Finnish infants who were healthy and having corrective surgery for congenital heart defects made up the donors. Only four of the eight donors provided an approximately 0.45-1 mL blood sample. All available leukocytes, rather than a set cell count, yielded the blood DNA. This sequence was found in a boy under two years old with a congenital heart defect but otherwise immunologically healthy. Sequencing was performed on blood. The chain combines TRBV5-6 with TRBJ1-2; D is uncertain. Here the CDR3 reads CASSLDRYGYTF. CDR3 in DNA: TGTGCCAGCAGCCTCGACCGCTATGGCTACACCTTC.